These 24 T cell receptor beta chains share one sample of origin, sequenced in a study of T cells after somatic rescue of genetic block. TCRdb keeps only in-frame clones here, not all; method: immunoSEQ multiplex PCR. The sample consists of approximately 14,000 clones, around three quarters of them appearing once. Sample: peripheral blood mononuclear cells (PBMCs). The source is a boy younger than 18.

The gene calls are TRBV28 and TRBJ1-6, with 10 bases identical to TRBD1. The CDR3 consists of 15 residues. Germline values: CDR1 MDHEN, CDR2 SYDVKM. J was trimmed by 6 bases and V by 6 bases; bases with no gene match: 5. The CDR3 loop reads CASRSGTGVNSPLHF. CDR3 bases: TGTGCCAGCAGGTCCGGGACAGGGGTTAATTCACCCCTCCACTTT.

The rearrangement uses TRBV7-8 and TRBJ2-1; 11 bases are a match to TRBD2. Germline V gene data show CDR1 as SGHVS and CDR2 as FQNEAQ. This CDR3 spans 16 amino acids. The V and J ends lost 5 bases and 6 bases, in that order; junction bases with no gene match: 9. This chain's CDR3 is CASSPGTSGPRNEQFF. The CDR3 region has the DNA TGTGCCAGCAGCCCCGGGACTAGCGGTCCCCGCAATGAGCAGTTCTTC.

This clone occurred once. The CDR3 nucleotides read TGCGCCAGCAGCTTTCTGGGGGCGAGGGAGACCCAGTACTTC. Translating gives CASSFLGARETQYF. The chain couples TRBV5-1 to TRBJ2-5; possible D gene TRBD1, 6 bases. V lost 2 bases to trimming and J lost 5 bases, with 13 bases between them. Germline CDR1 reads SGHRS; CDR2 reads YFSETQ. The CDR3 extends over 14 amino acids.

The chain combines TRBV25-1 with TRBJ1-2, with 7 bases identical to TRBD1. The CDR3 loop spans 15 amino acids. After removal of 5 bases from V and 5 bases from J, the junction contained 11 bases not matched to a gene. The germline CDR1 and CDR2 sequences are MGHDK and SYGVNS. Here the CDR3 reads CASSSRGQVDYGYTF. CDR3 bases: TGTGCCAGCAGTAGTAGGGGGCAGGTGGATTATGGCTACACCTTC.

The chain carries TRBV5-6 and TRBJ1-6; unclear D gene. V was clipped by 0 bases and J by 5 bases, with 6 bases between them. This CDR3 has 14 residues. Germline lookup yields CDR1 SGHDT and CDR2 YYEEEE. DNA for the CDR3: TGTGCCAGCAGCTTGGCCCCAGATAATTCACCCCTCCACTTT. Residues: CASSLAPDNSPLHF.

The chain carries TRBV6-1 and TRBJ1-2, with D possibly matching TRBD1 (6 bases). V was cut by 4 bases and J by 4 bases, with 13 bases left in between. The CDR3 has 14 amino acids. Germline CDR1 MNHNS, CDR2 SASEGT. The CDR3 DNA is TGTGCCAGCAGTGTCTGGACAGAGGCCTATGGCTACACCTTC. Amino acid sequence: CASSVWTEAYGYTF.

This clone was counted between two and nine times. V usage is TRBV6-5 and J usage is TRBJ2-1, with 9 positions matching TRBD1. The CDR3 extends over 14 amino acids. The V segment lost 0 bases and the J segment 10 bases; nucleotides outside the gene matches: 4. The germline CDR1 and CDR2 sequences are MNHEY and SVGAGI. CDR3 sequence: CASSYSGTGYEQFF. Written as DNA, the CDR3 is TGTGCCAGCAGTTACTCAGGGACAGGGTACGAGCAGTTCTTC.

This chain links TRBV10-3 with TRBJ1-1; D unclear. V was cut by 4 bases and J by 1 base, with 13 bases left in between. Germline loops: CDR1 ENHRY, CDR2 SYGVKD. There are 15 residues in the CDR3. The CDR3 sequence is CAISALATGNTEAFF. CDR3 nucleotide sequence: TGTGCCATCAGTGCCTTAGCCACGGGGAACACTGAAGCTTTCTTT.

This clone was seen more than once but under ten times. CDR3 in amino acids: CASRRQGLWGANVLTF. CDR3 DNA sequence: TGTGCCAGCAGAAGACAGGGCCTCTGGGGGGCCAACGTCCTGACTTTC. The chain carries TRBV7-8 and TRBJ2-6, with TRBD1 matching 7 bases. Germline V gene data show CDR1 as SGHVS and CDR2 as FQNEAQ. The length of the CDR3 is 16 residues. V lost 6 bases, J lost 4 bases, and 9 bases stayed unmatched.

CDR3 sequence: CAISESSYEQYF. Written as DNA, the CDR3 is TGTGCCATCAGTGAGTCAAGCTACGAGCAGTACTTC. This rearrangement joins TRBV10-3 to TRBJ2-7; no reliable D call. Germline V lookup: CDR1 ENHRY, CDR2 SYGVKD. This CDR3 comprises 12 residues. V was cut by 0 bases and J by 3 bases, with 3 bases left in between.

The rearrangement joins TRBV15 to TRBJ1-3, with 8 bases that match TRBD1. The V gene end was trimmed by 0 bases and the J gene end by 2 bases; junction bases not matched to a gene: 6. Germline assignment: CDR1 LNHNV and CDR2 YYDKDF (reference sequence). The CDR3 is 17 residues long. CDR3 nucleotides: TGTGCCACCAGCAGAGACCAGTTACAGGGGGCTGGAAACACCATATATTTT. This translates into CATSRDQLQGAGNTIYF.

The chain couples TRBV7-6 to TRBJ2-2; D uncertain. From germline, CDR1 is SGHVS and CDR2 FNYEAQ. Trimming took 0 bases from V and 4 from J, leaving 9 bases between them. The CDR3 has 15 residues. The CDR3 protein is CASSLAGLPTGELFF. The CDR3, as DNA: TGTGCCAGCAGCTTAGCTGGCCTCCCCACCGGGGAGCTGTTTTTT.

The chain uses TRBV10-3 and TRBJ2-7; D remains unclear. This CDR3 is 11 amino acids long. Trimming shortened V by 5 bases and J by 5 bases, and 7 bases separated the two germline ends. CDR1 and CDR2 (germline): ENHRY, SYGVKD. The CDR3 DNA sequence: TGTGCCATCAGTCCCCGTGACGAGCAGTACTTC. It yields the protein CAISPRDEQYF.

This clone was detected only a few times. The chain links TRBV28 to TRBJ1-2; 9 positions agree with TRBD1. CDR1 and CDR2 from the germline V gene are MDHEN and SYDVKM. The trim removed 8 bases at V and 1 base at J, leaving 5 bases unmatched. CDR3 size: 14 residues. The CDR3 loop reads CASAWGQGNYGYTF. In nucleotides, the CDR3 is TGTGCCAGCGCTTGGGGACAGGGTAACTATGGCTACACCTTC.

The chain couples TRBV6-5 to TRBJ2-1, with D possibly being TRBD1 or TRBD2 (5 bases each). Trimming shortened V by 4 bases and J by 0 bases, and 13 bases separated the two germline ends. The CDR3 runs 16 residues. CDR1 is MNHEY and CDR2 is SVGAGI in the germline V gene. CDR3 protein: CASSLTRGRSYNEQFF. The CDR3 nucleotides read TGTGCCAGCAGTTTAACTAGGGGCCGCTCCTACAATGAGCAGTTCTTC.

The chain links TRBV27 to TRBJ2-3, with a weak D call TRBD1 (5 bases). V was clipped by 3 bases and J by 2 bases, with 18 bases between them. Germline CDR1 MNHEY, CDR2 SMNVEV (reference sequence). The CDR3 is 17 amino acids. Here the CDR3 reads CASSLVPQGPPTDTQYF. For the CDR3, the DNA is TGTGCCAGCAGTTTGGTCCCGCAGGGCCCCCCCACAGATACGCAGTATTTT.

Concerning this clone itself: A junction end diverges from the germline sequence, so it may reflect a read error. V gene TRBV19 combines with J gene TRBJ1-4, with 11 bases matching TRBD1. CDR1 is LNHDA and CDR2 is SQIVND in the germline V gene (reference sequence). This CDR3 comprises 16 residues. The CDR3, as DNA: TGTGCCAGTAGTAAAAATGTAGGGACAGGGGGAACTTTCTTACTTTTT. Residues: CASSKNVGTGGTFLLF.

CDR3 DNA sequence: TGTGCCAGCAGCCCTTGGGGAAGCAATCAGCCCCAGCATTTT. Its protein product is CASSPWGSNQPQHF. V and J are TRBV11-3 and TRBJ1-5; no clear D gene. The CDR3 consists of 14 residues. The germline V gene encodes CDR1 SGHNT and CDR2 YENEEA. Trimming took 5 bases from V and 1 from J, leaving 9 bases between them. Full variable domain (remainder filled in from reference TRBV11-3 and TRBJ1-5): EAGVVQSPRYKIIEKKQPVAFWCNPISGHNTLYWYLQNLGQGPELLIRYENEEAVDDSQLPKDRFSAERLKGVDSTLKIQPAELGDSAVYLCASSPWGSNQPQHFGDGTRLSIL.

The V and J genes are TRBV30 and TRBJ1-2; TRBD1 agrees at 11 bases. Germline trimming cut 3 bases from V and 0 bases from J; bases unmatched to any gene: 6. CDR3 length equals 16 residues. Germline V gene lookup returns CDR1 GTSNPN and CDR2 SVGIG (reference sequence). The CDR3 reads CAWRWTGGSANYGYTF. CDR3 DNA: TGTGCCTGGAGGTGGACAGGGGGCTCAGCTAACTATGGCTACACCTTC.

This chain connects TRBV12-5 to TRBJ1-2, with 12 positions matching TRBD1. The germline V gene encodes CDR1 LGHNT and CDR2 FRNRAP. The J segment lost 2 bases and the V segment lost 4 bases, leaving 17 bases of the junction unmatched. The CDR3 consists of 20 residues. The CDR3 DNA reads TGTGCTAGTGGTTCCTTCCGCCCTCTCGGGACAGGGGGCTCCAACTATGGCTACACCTTC. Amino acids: CASGSFRPLGTGGSNYGYTF.

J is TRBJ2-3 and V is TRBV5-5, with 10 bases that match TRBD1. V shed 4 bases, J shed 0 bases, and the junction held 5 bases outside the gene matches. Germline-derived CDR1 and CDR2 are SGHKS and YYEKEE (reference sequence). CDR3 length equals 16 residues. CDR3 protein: CASSTRTGGSTDTQYF. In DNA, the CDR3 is TGTGCCAGCAGCACCCGGACAGGGGGAAGCACAGATACGCAGTATTTT.

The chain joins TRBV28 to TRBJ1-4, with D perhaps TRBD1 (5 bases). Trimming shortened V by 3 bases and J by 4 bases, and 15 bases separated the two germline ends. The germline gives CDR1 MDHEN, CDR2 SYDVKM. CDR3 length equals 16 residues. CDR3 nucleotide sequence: TGTGCCAGCAGTTTCGGGCAGGGTCGTAATAATGAAAAACTGTTTTTT. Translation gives CASSFGQGRNNEKLFF.

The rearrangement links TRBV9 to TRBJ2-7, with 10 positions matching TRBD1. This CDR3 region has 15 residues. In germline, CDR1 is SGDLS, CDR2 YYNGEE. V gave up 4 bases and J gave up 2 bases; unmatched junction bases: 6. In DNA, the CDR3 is TGTGCCAGCAGCTGGGGACAGGGGCATGCCTACGAGCAGTACTTC. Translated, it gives CASSWGQGHAYEQYF. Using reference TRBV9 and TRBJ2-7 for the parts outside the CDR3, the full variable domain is DSGVTQTPKHLITATGQRVTLRCSPRSGDLSVYWYQQSLDQGLQFLIQYYNGEERAKGNILERFSAQQFPDLHSELNLSSLELGDSALYFCASSWGQGHAYEQYFGPGTRLTVT.

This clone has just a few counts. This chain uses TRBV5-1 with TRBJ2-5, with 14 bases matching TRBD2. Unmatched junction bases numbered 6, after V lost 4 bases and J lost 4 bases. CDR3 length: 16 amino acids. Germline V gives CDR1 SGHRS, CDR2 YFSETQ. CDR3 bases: TGCGCCAGCAGCCCGCTGACTAGCGGGGGGGGAGAGACCCAGTACTTC. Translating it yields CASSPLTSGGGETQYF.